This T cell receptor beta chain is from a study of beta chain features in type 1 diabetes. General study points: Possibly, sequencing cDNA over-represented cells that had high TCR expression levels. Shorter TCRB CDR3s, moderately but significantly so, were found in Type 1 diabetes patients in all four CD4+ subsets. Insertions at VDJ junctions were less frequent in type 1 diabetes patients. These patients also deleted more nucleotides at the same junctions. Possible PCR preference for shorter templates applied equally to patients and controls.

The study reverse transcribed the entire isolated RNA, so it sequenced expressed TCRB transcripts. The protocol was immunoSEQ multiplex PCR, while the TCRdb copy is restricted to in-frame clones and leaves out a portion. The sample records 45,000 to 60,000 clones, 50% to 75% being singletons. Regarding this clone: Its specificity is unknown.

This CDR3 contains 19 residues. V was cut by 1 base and J by 3 bases, with 25 bases left in between. The germline V gene encodes CDR1 SGHVS and CDR2 FNYEAQ. Sequenced sample: stem cell memory CD4+ T cells from blood. The J gene is TRBJ2-7, the V gene TRBV7-6; weak D call: TRBD1 (6 bases). This clonotype was obtained from a woman in her 30s with type 1 diabetes. CDR3 DNA sequence: TGTGCCAGCAGCTTAGAGAGGCCCGTCCATTGGCAGGGGAGCTACGAGCAGTACTTC. Translation: CASSLERPVHWQGSYEQYF.